Listed below are T cell receptor beta chains from one sample, sequenced in a study of beta chain features in type 1 diabetes. The assay was immunoSEQ multiplex PCR, and TCRdb's table has in-frame clones only and misses some. The sample records under 950,000 clones, 15% to 20% being singletons. The sample was naive CD4+ T cells from blood. These receptor sequences come from a woman under 30 in good health. CDR3s include the opening cysteine and the closing phenylalanine or tryptophan. The order of the fields is V gene, D gene, J gene, clone size, CDR3 DNA, CDR3 protein. A D gene is named only where the DNA matches it firmly. Clone size, where shown, is once, few, many, or a class for clones that have expanded.

TRBV5-6	.	TRBJ2-3	few	TGTGCCAGCAGCTTGGGCCCCTCACGGAGCACAGATACGCAGTATTTT	CASSLGPSRSTDTQYF
TRBV2	.	TRBJ1-1	.	TGTGCCAGCAACCCGGGCCGAATGAACACTGAAGCTTTCTTT	CASNPGRMNTEAFF
TRBV7-3	.	TRBJ2-7	once	TGTGCCAGCAGCTTAAAAATGGTTCTGGGGCGAGGGTCCTACGAGCAGTACTTC	CASSLKMVLGRGSYEQYF
TRBV29-1	.	TRBJ1-4	few	TGCAGCGTTGAGGCAACGGTCGTTGAAAAACTGTTTTTT	CSVEATVVEKLFF
TRBV7-9	.	TRBJ2-5	.	TGTGCCAGCAGCGCTAGCGCCAAAGAGACCCAGTACTTC	CASSASAKETQYF
TRBV4-3	.	TRBJ2-2	few	TGCGCCAGCAGCCACACCAAAGGCAACACCGGGGAGCTGTTTTTT	CASSHTKGNTGELFF
TRBV16	TRBD1	TRBJ1-2	.	TGTGCCAGCAGCCCGGGACAGGGGGGCTATGGCTACACCTTC	CASSPGQGGYGYTF
TRBV14	TRBD2	TRBJ2-2	.	TGTGCCAGCAGCCAGGGACTAGCGTCGAACACCGGGGAGCTGTTTTTT	CASSQGLASNTGELFF
TRBV9	TRBD2	TRBJ2-1	few	TGTGCCAGCAGCAACCGACTAGCGGGGTCCTACAATGAGCAGTTCTTC	CASSNRLAGSYNEQFF
TRBV5-4	.	TRBJ2-2	.	TGTGCCAGCAGCTATTTAACAGCGAACACCGGGGAGCTGTTTTTT	CASSYLTANTGELFF
TRBV19	TRBD2	TRBJ2-7	.	TGTGCCAGTAGTATTTGGCCTAGCGGGGACTACGAGCAGTACTTC	CASSIWPSGDYEQYF
TRBV10-3	TRBD2	TRBJ2-1	.	TGTGCCATCAGTGAGAGTCACCCCCGGACTAGCAGCGGCAATGAGCAGTTCTTC	CAISESHPRTSSGNEQFF
TRBV29-1	TRBD1	TRBJ1-1	.	TGCAGCGTTGCAGGGGGAGGCACTGAAGCTTTCTTT	CSVAGGGTEAFF
TRBV19	.	TRBJ1-2	.	TGTGCCAGTACTCCGGGATACTATGGCTACACCTTC	CASTPGYYGYTF
TRBV7-9	TRBD2	TRBJ2-1	.	TGTGCCAGCAGCCTAGTCCCGGGACTAGGGGGGAATGAGCAGTTCTTC	CASSLVPGLGGNEQFF
TRBV11-1	.	TRBJ1-1	.	TGTGCCAGCAGCGGGTCAAGGGACCGGGGTTGGGCTTTCTTT	CASSGSRDRGWAFF
TRBV25-1	.	TRBJ1-5	few	TGTGCCAGCAGTGAACAGGGCCGCAATCAGCCCCAGCATTTT	CASSEQGRNQPQHF
TRBV27	.	TRBJ2-2	few	TGTGCCAGCAGGACGACCCGACAGCGCGGGGAGCTGTTTTTT	CASRTTRQRGELFF
TRBV18	.	TRBJ2-5	.	TGTGCCAGCTCACCCTTGTACCAAGAGACCCAGTACTTC	CASSPLYQETQYF
TRBV9	TRBD2	TRBJ2-2	.	TGTGCCAGCAGCGGTCCTAGCGGCGCGCTGAGGAACACCGGGGAGCTGTTTTTT	CASSGPSGALRNTGELFF
TRBV10-3	TRBD1	TRBJ2-7	.	TGTGCCATCAGACTGGACAGGGCCCACGAGCAGTACTTC	CAIRLDRAHEQYF
TRBV7-3	.	TRBJ2-1	.	TGTGCCAGCAGCCCCAGTGGGTCCTACAATGAGCAGTTCTTC	CASSPSGSYNEQFF
TRBV27	.	TRBJ2-5	.	TGTGCCAGCAGGGACTTTCAGCAAGAGACCCAGTACTTC	CASRDFQQETQYF
TRBV25-1	.	TRBJ2-5	few	TGTGCCAGCAGTGAATCCCCCCAAGAGACCCAGTACTTC	CASSESPQETQYF
TRBV7-2	TRBD2	TRBJ2-1	few	TGTGCCAGCAGCTTAGCTCCGACCTCTCGCGGGAGTTACAATGAGCAGTTCTTC	CASSLAPTSRGSYNEQFF
TRBV2	TRBD1	TRBJ1-5	.	TGTGCCAGCAGTTTGGACAGGAGTTCTCTCAATCAGCCCCAGCATTTT	CASSLDRSSLNQPQHF
TRBV11-3	.	TRBJ1-1	.	TGTGCCAGCAGCTTTTTAGAGCTACTGAACACTGAAGCTTTCTTT	CASSFLELLNTEAFF
TRBV8-2	.	TRBJ2-6	.	TGTGGCATGTATAGCAAGATAACACAAAGTCGGGCCAACGTCCTGACTTTC	CGMYSKITQSRANVLTF
TRBV6-1	TRBD2	TRBJ2-1	.	TGTGCCAGCAGTGCTGGGACTAGCGGGAGAGATGAGCAGTTCTTC	CASSAGTSGRDEQFF
TRBV29-1	.	TRBJ2-1	.	TGCAGCGTTGAAGAAGATAGGAGTGAGCAGTTCTTC	CSVEEDRSEQFF
TRBV18	TRBD1	TRBJ1-1	few	TGTGCCAGCTCACCGGGACAGGGCGGTGAAGCTTTCTTT	CASSPGQGGEAFF
TRBV29-1	.	TRBJ2-3	.	TGCAGCGTTGTTTCGCAGGGTGGGCCAGATACGCAGTATTTT	CSVVSQGGPDTQYF
TRBV9	.	TRBJ2-1	.	TGTGCCAGCAGCGTAGTATCGCCGGGAGCTTCCTACAATGAGCAGTTCTTC	CASSVVSPGASYNEQFF
TRBV5-1	.	TRBJ1-2	once	TGCGCCAGCAGCTTGTACCCCGGACCTAACTATGGCTACACCTTC	CASSLYPGPNYGYTF
TRBV5-1	TRBD2	TRBJ2-3	few	TGCGCCAGCAGCTCGGCTAGCGGGAGTACAGATACGCAGTATTTT	CASSSASGSTDTQYF
TRBV28	.	TRBJ2-2	few	TGTGCCAGCACAACTCTGGGCCACACCGGGGAGCTGTTTTTT	CASTTLGHTGELFF
TRBV19	.	TRBJ1-1	.	TGTGCCAGTAGGCCTTGGGGCACCACTAACACTGAAGCTTTCTTT	CASRPWGTTNTEAFF